The clone carrying this TCR beta chain was recorded only once. Its cognate antigen is unknown. The length of the CDR3 is 13 residues. Deletions cut 4 bases from V and 6 bases from J, with 13 bases between. The germline CDR1 and CDR2 sequences are MGHDK and SYGVNS. Using immunoSEQ multiplex PCR, the repertoire was profiled, and TCRdb retains in-frame clones only, with some absent. Of approximately 70,000 clones listed, 94% are singletons. This record belongs to a study of OX40 agonist ivuxolimab in advanced cancers. Turning to the study itself: Patients enrolled in dose escalation were diagnosed with hepatocellular carcinoma, melanoma, renal cell or head and neck cancer. General observations from the study: At 0.1-3.0 mg/kg, partial responders had clonal expansion among the lowest observed.

Sample: CD4+ or CD8+ T cells sorted from blood, taken in a trial of the OX40 agonist ivuxolimab. This receptor was identified in an adult with an advanced solid tumor such as melanoma, head and neck, liver or kidney cancer. This chain joins TRBV25-1 and TRBJ2-7; maybe TRBD2 (5 bases). The CDR3 is CASSALLEGEQYF. In DNA, the CDR3 is TGTGCCAGCAGTGCCCTACTAGAAGGCGAGCAGTACTTC.